This T cell receptor beta chain originates from a study of blood T cell repertoires in COVID-19. On the study more broadly: The samples span acute and convalescent COVID-19 from the United States, Italy and Spain. PBMCs, B-cell-depleted T cells, or T cells were the source of the cDNA or gDNA that made up the material.

Libraries were prepared by immunoSEQ multiplex PCR; TCRdb keeps only in-frame clonotypes and omits some of them. Found here are 270,000 or so clones, around 89% of them singletons; the top ten hold more than 1%. Cohort assignment relied on participant-reported clinical history. Germline CDR1 reads MNHEY; CDR2 reads SMNVEV (reference sequence). This CDR3 has 14 residues. Between the trimmed V and J ends, which lost 5 bases and 3 bases, there was a span of 11 bases. The sequencing input was PBMCs or T cells enriched from blood (not recorded which). The chain carries TRBV27 and TRBJ1-3; D remains unclear. The source is a middle-aged woman with acute COVID-19. The CDR3 coding sequence is TGTGCCAGCAGTCTCCAGCGGGGTGGAAACACCATATATTTT. Its protein product is CASSLQRGGNTIYF.